The following is a T cell receptor beta chain sequence with its context. CDR3 size: 15 residues. Germline V gene lookup returns CDR1 SGHDT and CDR2 YYEEEE. Trimming removed 4 bases from V and 2 bases from J; junction bases left unmatched: 8. This entry is derived from a study of regulatory and conventional T cells in RAG deficiency. Blood CD4+ CD25-low CD127-high conventional T cells supplied the genomic DNA template. Clones were sequenced by immunoSEQ multiplex PCR, and TCRdb holds only the in-frame ones, with some missing. This sample has about 30,000 clones, with roughly 96% found just once. This sample was also put to use in a study of regulatory T cells. As that study records: Primers: 52 TRBV forward and 13 TRBJ reverse.

The sequencing input was CD25- CD4+ T cells sorted from blood. The chain uses TRBV5-6 and TRBJ1-2, with 7 bases lining up with TRBD1. The TCR was taken from a human donor in good health. CDR3 DNA: TGTGCCAGCAGCAAGACAGGGATTGCGAACTATGGCTACACCTTC. Translating it yields CASSKTGIANYGYTF.